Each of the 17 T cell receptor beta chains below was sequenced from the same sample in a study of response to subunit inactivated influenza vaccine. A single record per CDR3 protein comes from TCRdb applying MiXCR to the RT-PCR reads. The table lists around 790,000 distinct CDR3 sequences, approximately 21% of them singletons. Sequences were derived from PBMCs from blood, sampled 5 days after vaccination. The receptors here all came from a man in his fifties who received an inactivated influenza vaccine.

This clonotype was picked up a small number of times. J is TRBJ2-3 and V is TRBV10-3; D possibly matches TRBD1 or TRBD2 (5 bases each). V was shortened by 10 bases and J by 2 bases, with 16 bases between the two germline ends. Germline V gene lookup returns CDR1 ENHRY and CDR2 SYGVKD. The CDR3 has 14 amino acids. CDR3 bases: TGTGCCACCGGTCGGGACGGGGACACAGATACGCAGTATTTT. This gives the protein CATGRDGDTDTQYF.

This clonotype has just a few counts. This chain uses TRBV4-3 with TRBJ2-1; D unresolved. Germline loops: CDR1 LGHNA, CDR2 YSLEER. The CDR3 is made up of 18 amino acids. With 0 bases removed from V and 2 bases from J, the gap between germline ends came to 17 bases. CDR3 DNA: TGCGCCAGCAGCCAAGATGGCGGAGCCGCGGCAGCCTACAATGAGCAGTTCTTC. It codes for CASSQDGGAAAAYNEQFF.

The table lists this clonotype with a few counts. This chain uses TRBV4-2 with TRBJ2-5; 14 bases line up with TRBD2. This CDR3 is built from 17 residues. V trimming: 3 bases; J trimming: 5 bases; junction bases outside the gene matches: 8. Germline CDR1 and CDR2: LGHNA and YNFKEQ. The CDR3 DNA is TGTGCCAGCAGCCACACGACTAGCGGGGGGGCAGAGGAGACCCAGTACTTC. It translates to CASSHTTSGGAEETQYF.

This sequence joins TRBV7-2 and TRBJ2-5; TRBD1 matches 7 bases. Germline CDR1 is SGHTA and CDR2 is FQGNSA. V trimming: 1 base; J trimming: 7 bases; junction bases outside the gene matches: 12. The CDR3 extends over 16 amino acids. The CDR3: CASSLGGGQPEGTQYF. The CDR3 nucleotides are TGTGCCAGCAGCTTAGGAGGGGGACAGCCCGAAGGGACCCAGTACTTC.

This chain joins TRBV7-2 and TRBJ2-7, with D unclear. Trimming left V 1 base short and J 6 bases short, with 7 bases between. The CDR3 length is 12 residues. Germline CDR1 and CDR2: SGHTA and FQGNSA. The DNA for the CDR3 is TGTGCCAGCAGCTTAGACCACTCCGAGCAGTACTTC. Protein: CASSLDHSEQYF.

DNA for the CDR3: TGTGCCACGAACTCCCAGGGGAGTGTGAACACCGGGGAGCTGTTTTTT. Protein: CATNSQGSVNTGELFF. The chain uses TRBV10-3 and TRBJ2-2; tentative D call: TRBD1 (6 bases). This CDR3 region has 16 residues. With 10 bases removed from V and 1 base from J, the gap between germline ends came to 19 bases. Germline V CDR1 and CDR2: ENHRY, SYGVKD.

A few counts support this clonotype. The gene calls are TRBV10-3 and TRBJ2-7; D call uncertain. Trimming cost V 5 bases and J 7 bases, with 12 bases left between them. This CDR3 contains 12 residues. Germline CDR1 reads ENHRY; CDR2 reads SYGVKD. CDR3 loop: CAISRGSQEQYF. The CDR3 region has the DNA TGTGCCATCAGTAGAGGTTCCCAAGAGCAGTACTTC.

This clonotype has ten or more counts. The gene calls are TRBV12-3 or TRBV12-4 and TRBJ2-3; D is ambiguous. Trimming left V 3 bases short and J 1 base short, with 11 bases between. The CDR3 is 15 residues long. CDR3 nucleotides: TGTGCCAGCAGTTTGACCGAGGAAGGCACAGATACGCAGTATTTT. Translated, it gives CASSLTEEGTDTQYF.

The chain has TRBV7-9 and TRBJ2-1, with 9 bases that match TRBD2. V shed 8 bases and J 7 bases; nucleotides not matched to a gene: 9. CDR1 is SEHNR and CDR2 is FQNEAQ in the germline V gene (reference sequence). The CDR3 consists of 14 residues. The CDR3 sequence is CASLALSGSNEQFF. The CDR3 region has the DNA TGTGCCAGCCTAGCTCTTAGCGGGAGTAATGAGCAGTTCTTC.

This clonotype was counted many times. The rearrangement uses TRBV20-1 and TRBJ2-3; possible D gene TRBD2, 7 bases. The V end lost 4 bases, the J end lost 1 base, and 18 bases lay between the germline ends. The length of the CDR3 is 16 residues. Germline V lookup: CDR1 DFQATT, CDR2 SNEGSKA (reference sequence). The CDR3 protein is CSATRMAGAGTDTQYF. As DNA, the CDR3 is TGCAGTGCTACGAGAATGGCGGGGGCCGGCACAGATACGCAGTATTTT.

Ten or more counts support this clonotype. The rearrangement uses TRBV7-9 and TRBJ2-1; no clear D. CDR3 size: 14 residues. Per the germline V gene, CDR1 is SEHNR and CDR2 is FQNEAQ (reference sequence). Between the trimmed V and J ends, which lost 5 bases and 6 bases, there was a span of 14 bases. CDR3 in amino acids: CASSPTWTGNEQFF. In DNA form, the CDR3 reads TGTGCCAGCAGCCCAACATGGACGGGCAATGAGCAGTTCTTC. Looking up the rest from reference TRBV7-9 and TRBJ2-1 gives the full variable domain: DTGVSQNPRHKITKRGQNVTFRCDPISEHNRLYWYRQTLGQGPEFLTYFQNEAQLEKSRLLSDRFSAERPKGSFSTLEIQRTEQGDSAMYLCASSPTWTGNEQFFGPGTRLTVL.

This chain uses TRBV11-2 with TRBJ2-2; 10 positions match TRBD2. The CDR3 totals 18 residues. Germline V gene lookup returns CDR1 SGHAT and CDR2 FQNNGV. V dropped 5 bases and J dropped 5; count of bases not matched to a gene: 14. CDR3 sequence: CASSADYPGLAWTGELFF. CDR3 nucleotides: TGTGCCAGCAGCGCAGATTATCCGGGACTAGCGTGGACCGGGGAGCTGTTTTTT.

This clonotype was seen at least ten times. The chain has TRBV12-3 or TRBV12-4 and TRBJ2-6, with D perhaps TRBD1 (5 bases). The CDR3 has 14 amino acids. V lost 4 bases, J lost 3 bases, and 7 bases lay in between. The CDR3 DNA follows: TGTGCCAGCAGTTCACAGGATGGGGCCAACGTCCTGACTTTC. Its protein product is CASSSQDGANVLTF.

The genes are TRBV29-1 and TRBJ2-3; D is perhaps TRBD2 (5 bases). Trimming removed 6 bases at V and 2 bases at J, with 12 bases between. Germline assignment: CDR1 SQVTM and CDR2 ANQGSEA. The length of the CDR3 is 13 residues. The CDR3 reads CSVFSRATDTQYF. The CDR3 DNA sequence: TGCAGCGTCTTCTCGAGGGCCACAGATACGCAGTATTTT.

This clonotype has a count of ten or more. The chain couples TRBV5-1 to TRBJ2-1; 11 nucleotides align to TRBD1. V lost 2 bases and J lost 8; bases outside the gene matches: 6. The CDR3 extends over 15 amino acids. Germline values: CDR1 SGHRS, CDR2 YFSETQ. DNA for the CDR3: TGCGCCAGCAGCTTCCGGGACAGGGGGAACGATGAGCAGTTCTTC. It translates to CASSFRDRGNDEQFF.

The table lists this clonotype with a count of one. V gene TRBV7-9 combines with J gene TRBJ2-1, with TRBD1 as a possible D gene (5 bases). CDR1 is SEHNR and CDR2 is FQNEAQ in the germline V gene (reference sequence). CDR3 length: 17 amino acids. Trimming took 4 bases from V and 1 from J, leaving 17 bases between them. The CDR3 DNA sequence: TGTGCCAGCAGCTCAACCCACGGCAGGGCATCCTACAATGAGCAGTTCTTC. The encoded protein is CASSSTHGRASYNEQFF.

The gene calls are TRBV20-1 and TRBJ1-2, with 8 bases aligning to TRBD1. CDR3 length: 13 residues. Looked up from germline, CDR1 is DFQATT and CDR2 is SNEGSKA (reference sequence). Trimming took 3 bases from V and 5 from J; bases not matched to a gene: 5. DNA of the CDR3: TGCAGTGCTAGGTGGCAGGGGGCTTATGGCTACACCTTC. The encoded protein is CSARWQGAYGYTF.